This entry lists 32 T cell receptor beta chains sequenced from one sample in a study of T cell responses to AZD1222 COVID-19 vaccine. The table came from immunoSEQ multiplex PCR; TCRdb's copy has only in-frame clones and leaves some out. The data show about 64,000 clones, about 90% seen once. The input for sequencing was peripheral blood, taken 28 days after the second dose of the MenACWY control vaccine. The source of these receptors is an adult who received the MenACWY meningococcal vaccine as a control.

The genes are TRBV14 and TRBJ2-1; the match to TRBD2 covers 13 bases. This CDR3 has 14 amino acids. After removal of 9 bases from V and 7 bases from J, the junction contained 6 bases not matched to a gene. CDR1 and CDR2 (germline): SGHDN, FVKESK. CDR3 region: CASTGLAGENEQFF. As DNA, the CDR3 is TGTGCCAGTACCGGACTAGCGGGAGAGAATGAGCAGTTCTTC.

As DNA, the CDR3 is TGTGCCAGCAGTGCACCCGGGACAGGGAGGCGAGAGACCCAGTACTTC. This encodes CASSAPGTGRRETQYF. The chain uses TRBV2 and TRBJ2-5; 9 bases are shared with TRBD1. Germline loops: CDR1 SNHLY, CDR2 FYNNEI. The ends lost 4 bases at V and 4 bases at J; junction bases unmatched: 10. The CDR3 is 16 residues long.

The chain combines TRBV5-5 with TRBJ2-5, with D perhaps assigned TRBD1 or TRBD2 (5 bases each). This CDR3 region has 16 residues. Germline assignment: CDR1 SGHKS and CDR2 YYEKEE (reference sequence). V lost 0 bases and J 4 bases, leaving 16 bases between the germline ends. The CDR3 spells CASSLAGGTAGETQYF. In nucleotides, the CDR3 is TGTGCCAGCAGCTTGGCGGGTGGGACGGCGGGAGAGACCCAGTACTTC.

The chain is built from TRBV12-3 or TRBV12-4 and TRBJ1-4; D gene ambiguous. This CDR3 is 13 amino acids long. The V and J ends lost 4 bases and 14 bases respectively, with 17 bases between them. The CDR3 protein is CASSWNAELILFF. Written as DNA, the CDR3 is TGTGCCAGCAGTTGGAATGCGGAGCTTATCCTGTTTTTT.

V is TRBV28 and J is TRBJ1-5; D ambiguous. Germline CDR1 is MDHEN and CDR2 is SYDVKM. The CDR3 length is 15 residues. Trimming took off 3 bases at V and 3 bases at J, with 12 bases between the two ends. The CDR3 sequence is CASSFDQEANQPQHF. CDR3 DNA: TGTGCCAGCAGTTTTGATCAGGAAGCCAATCAGCCCCAGCATTTT.

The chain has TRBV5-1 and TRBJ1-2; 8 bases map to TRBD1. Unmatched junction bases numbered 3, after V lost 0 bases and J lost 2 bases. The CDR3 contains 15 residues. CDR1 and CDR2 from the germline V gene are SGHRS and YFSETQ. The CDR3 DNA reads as TGCGCCAGCAGCTTGGCCGGGACAGGAAACTATGGCTACACCTTC. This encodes CASSLAGTGNYGYTF.

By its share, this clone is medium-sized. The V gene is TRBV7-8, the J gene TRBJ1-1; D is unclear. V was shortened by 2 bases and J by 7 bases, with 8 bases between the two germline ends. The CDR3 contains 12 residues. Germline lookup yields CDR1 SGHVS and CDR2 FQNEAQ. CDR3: CASSLSFGEAFF. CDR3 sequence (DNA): TGTGCCAGCAGCTTATCTTTCGGTGAAGCTTTCTTT.

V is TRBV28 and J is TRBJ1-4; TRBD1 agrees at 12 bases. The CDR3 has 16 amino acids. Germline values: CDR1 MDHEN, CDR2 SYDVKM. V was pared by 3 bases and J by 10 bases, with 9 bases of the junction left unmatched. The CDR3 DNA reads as TGTGCCAGCAGTTTTACCTCCGGGACAGGGGGCGGAAAACTGTTTTTT. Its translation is CASSFTSGTGGGKLFF.

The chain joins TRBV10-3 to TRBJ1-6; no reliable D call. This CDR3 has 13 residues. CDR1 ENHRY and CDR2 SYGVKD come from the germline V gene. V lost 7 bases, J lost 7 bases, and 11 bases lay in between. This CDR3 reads CAITSGPNSPLHF. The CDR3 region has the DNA TGTGCCATCACTTCCGGGCCGAATTCACCCCTCCACTTT.

The CDR3 DNA follows: TGCGCCAGCAGCAGTGGACAGGCGTTGCGCACAGATACGCAGTATTTT. As protein: CASSSGQALRTDTQYF. The V call is TRBV5-1, the J call TRBJ2-3; TRBD1 aligns across 7 bases. V was clipped by 4 bases and J by 1 base; unmatched bases: 9. Germline CDR1 is SGHRS and CDR2 is YFSETQ. The CDR3 is made up of 16 amino acids. The whole variable domain, remainder taken from reference TRBV5-1 and TRBJ2-3, is KAGVTQTPRYLIKTRGQQVTLSCSPISGHRSVSWYQQTPGQGLQFLFEYFSETQRNKGNFPGRFSGRQFSNSRSEMNVSTLELGDSALYLCASSSGQALRTDTQYFGPGTRLTVL.

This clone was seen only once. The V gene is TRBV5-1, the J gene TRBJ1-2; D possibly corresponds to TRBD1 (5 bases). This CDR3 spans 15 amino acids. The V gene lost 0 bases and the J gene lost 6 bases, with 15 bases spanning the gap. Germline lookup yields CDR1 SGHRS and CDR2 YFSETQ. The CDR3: CASSLEAGNLDGYTF. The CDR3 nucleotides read TGCGCCAGCAGCTTGGAGGCAGGGAACTTGGATGGCTACACCTTC.

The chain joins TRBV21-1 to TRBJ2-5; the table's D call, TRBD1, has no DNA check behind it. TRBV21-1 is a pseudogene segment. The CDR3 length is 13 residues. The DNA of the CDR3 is TGTGCCAGCAGCGAACAGGGGGCAGAGACCCAGTACTTC. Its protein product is CASSEQGAETQYF.

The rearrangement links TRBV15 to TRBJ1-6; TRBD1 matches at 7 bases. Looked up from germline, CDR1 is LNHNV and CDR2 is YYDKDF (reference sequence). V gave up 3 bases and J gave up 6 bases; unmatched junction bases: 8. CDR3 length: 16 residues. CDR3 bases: TGTGCCACCAGCAGTCAAAGGACAGGTTCTAATTCACCCCTCCACTTT. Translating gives CATSSQRTGSNSPLHF.

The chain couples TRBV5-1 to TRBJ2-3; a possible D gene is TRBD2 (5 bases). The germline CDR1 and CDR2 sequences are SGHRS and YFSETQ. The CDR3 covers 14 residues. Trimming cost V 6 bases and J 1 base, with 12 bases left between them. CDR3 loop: CASMRAHGTDTQYF. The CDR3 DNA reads TGCGCCAGCATGCGGGCGCACGGCACAGATACGCAGTATTTT.

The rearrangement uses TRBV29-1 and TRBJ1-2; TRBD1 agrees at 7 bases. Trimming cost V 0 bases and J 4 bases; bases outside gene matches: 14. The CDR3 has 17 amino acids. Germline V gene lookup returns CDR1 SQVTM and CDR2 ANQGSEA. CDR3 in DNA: TGCAGCGTTGAAGATTCGATACAGGGGAGGGGGGCCTATGGCTACACCTTC. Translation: CSVEDSIQGRGAYGYTF.

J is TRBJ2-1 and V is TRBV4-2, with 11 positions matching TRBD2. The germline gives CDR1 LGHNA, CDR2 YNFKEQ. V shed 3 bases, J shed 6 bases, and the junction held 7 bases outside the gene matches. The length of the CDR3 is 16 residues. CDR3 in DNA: TGTGCCAGCAGCCACTCGGGACTAGCGGTTACCAATGAGCAGTTCTTC. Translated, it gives CASSHSGLAVTNEQFF.

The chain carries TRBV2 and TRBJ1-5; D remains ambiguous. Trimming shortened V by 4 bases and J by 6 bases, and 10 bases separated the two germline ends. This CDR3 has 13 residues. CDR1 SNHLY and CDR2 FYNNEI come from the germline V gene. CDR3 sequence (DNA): TGTGCCAGCAGTGTAATGGGGAGTCAGCCCCAGCATTTT. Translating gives CASSVMGSQPQHF. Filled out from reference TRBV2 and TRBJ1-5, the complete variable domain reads EPEVTQTPSHQVTQMGQEVILRCVPISNHLYFYWYRQILGQKVEFLVSFYNNEISEKSEIFDDQFSVERPDGSNFTLKIRSTKLEDSAMYFCASSVMGSQPQHFGDGTRLSIL.

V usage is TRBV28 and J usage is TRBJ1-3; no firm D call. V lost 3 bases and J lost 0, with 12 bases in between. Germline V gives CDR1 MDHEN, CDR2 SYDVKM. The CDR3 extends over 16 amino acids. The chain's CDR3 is CASSFGTVPSGNTIYF. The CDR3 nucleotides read TGTGCCAGCAGTTTCGGTACTGTCCCCTCTGGAAACACCATATATTTT.

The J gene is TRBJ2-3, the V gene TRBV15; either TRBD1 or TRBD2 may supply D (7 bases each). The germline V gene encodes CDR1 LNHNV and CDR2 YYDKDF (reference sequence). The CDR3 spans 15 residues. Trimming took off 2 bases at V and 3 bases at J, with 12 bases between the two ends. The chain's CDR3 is CATSRTGEGTDTQYF. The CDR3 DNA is TGTGCCACCAGCAGAACAGGGGAGGGGACAGATACGCAGTATTTT.

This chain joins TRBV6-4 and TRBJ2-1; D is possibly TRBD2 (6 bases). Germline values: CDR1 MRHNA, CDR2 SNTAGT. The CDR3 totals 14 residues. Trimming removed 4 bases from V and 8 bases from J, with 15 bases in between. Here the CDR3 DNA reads TGTGCCAGCAGTGGGACGGGAGATATTGATGAGCAGTTCTTC. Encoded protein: CASSGTGDIDEQFF.

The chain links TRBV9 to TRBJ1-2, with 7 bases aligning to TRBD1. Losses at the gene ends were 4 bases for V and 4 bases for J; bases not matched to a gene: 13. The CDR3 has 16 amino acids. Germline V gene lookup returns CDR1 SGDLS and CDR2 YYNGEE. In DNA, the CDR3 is TGTGCCAGCAGCCGGGGAGGGACAGAAGCCTCCTATGGCTACACCTTC. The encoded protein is CASSRGGTEASYGYTF.

The CDR3 DNA is TGTGCCAGCAGCTTTGCAGCGGGCAATGAGCAGTTCTTC. Translation: CASSFAAGNEQFF. The chain carries TRBV5-4 and TRBJ2-1; D may be TRBD2 (6 bases). Trimming stripped 2 bases from V and 6 bases from J, with 9 bases between. Germline CDR1 reads SGHNT; CDR2 reads YYREEE (reference sequence). The CDR3 totals 13 residues.

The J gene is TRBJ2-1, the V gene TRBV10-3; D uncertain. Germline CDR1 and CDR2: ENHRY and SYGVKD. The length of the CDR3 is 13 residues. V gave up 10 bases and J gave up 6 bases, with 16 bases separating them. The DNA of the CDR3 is TGTGCCACCCAAACAGTAACCTCCAATGAGCAGTTCTTC. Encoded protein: CATQTVTSNEQFF.

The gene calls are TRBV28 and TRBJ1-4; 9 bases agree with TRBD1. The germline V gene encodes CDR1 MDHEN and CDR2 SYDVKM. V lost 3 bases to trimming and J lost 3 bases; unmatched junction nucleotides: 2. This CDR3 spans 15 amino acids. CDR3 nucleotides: TGTGCCAGCAGTTTGTGGACAGGGGCTAATGAAAAACTGTTTTTT. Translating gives CASSLWTGANEKLFF.

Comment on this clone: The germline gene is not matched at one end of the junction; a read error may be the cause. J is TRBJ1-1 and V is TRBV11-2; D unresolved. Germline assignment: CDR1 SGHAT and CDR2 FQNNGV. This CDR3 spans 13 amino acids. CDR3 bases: TGTGCCAGCAGCTTAGAAGGTCTCACTGAATCTTTCTTT. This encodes CASSLEGLTESFF.

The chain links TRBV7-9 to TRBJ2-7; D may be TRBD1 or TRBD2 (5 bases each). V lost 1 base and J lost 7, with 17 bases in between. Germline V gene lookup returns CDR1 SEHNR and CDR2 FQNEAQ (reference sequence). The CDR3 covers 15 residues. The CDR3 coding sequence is TGTGCCAGCAGCTTAGAAGAGGGACCCTCCGGAGAGCAGTACTTC. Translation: CASSLEEGPSGEQYF.

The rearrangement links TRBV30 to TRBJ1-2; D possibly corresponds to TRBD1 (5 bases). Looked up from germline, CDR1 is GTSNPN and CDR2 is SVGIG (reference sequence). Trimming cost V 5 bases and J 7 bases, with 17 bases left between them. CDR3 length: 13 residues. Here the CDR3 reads CAWVIQGKGGYTF. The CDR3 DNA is TGTGCCTGGGTGATTCAGGGAAAGGGTGGCTACACCTTC. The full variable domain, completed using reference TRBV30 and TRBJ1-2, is SQTIHQWPATLVQPVGSPLSLECTVEGTSNPNLYWYRQAAGRGLQLLFYSVGIGQISSEVPQNLSASRPQDRQFILSSKKLLLSDSGFYLCAWVIQGKGGYTFGSGTRLTVV.

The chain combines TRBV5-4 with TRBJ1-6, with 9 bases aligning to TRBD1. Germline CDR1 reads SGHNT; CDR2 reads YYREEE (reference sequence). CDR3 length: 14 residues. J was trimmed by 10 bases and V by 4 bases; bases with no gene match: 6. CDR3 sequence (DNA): TGTGCCAGCAGCCTCGGGACAGGGAGCTCACCCCTCCACTTT. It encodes CASSLGTGSSPLHF.

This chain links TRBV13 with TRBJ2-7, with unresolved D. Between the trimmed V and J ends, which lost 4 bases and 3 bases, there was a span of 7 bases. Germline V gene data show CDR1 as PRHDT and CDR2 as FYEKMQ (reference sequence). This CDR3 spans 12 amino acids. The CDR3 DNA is TGTGCCAGCAGCTCGGGTCGCTACGAGCAGTACTTC. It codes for CASSSGRYEQYF.

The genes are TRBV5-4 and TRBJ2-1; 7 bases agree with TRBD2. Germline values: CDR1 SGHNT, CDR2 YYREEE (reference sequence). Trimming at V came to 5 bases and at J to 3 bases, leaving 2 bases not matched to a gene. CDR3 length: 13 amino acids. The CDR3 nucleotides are TGTGCCAGCAGAGCGGGAAGCTACAATGAGCAGTTCTTC. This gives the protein CASRAGSYNEQFF.

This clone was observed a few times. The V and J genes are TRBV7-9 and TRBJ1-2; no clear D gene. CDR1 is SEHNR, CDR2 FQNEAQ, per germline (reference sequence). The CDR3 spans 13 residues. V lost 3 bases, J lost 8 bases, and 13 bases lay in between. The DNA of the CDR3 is TGTGCCAGCAGCTTGGACCCGGCAAGGGGCTACACCTTC. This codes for CASSLDPARGYTF.

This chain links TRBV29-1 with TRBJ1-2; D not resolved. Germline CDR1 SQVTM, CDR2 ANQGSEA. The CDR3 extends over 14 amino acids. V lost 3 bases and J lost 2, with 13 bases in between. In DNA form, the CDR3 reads TGCAGCGTTGAGGGAGGGAGGAACAACTATGGCTACACCTTC. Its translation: CSVEGGRNNYGYTF.